This TCR beta chain is drawn from a study of T cells in Graves' hyperthyroidism and ophthalmopathy. RNA transcripts were the template for amplifying TCR beta CDR3 regions. An initial round of RT-PCR targeting the TCR CDR3 relied on the HTBI primer set. From the multiplex PCR reads, TCRdb called clonotypes with MiXCR, one entry per CDR3 protein. Of about 840,000 distinct CDR3 sequences listed, about two fifths are singletons. This CDR3 region has 16 residues. Looked up from germline, CDR1 is SGDLS and CDR2 is YYNGEE. V gave up 3 bases and J gave up 0 bases; unmatched junction bases: 6. Hyperthyroidism of Graves' type that showed no ophthalmopathy progression within 18 months was stable. Hyperthyroidism was newly diagnosed in patients aged 18 to 65 (duration under 2 months).

The V and J genes are TRBV9 and TRBJ1-3; 7 positions match TRBD1. The sequencing sample was made of blood. This clonotype originated in a young man with Graves' hyperthyroidism. CDR3 DNA: TGTGCCAGCAGCGCCACAGACAGGGTCTCTGGAAACACCATATATTTT. Its translation is CASSATDRVSGNTIYF.